This T cell receptor beta chain was recovered during a study of T cells in Graves' hyperthyroidism and ophthalmopathy. Germline V gives CDR1 SGHKS, CDR2 YYEKEE (reference sequence). The CDR3 comprises 12 residues, both ends counted. A remark on this clonotype: This likely comes from a read error, as the CDR3 has no conserved phenylalanine or tryptophan at its end. No DNA is shown, since the ends of the CDR3 on it are uncertain; the CDR3 is the one TCRdb lists.

Amplification of TCR beta CDR3 regions was performed using RNA transcripts as template. Initially, a first-round RT-PCR of the TCR CDR3 employed the HTBI primer set. One entry per CDR3 protein, called by TCRdb with MiXCR from the multiplex PCR reads. Counted here are around 35,000 distinct CDR3 sequences, 52% occurring once; the ten biggest clones make up about 17%. The chain couples TRBV5-5 to TRBJ2-3; no DNA check was done on the table's D call, TRBD2. Sequencing was carried out using blood. This clonotype originated in a man aged 35 to 55 with Graves' ophthalmopathy. CDR3 loop: CASSLDVGLASL.